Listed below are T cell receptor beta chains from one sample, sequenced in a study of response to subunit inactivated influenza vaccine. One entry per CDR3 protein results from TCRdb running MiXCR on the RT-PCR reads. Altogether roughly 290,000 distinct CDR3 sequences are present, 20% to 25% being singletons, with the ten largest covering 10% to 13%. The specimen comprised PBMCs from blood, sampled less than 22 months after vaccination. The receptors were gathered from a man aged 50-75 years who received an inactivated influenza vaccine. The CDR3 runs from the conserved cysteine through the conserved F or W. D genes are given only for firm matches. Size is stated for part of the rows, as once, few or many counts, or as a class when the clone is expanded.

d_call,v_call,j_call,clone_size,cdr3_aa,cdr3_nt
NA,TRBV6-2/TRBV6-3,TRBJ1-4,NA,CASSSGGLGEKLFF,TGTGCCAGCAGTTCCGGGGGATTGGGAGAAAAACTGTTTTTT
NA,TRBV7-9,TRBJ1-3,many,CASSRENTIYF,TGTGCCAGCAGCCGAGAAAACACCATATATTTT
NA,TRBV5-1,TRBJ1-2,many,CASSLLQGGYGYTF,TGCGCCAGCAGCTTGTTACAGGGCGGCTATGGCTACACCTTC
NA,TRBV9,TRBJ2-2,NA,CASSVHGMNTGELFF,TGTGCCAGCAGCGTACACGGGATGAACACCGGGGAGCTGTTTTTT
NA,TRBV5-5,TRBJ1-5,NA,CASSSRGIDQPQHF,TGTGCCAGCAGCTCACGGGGTATCGATCAGCCCCAGCATTTT
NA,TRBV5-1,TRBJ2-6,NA,CASSRQVGISGANVLTF,TGCGCCAGCAGTAGGCAGGTCGGGATATCTGGGGCCAACGTCCTGACTTTC
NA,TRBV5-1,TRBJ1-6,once,CASSSDARNSPLHF,TGCGCCAGCAGCTCCGACGCGCGAAATTCACCCCTCCACTTT
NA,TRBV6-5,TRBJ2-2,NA,CASSYAPGELFF,TGTGCCAGCAGTTACGCACCCGGGGAGCTGTTTTTT
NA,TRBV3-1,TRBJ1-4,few,CASSQDTDNEKLFF,TGTGCCAGCAGCCAAGACACGGATAATGAAAAACTGTTTTTT
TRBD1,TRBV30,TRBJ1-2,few,CAWSVRQGRYGYTF,TGTGCCTGGAGCGTTCGACAGGGACGGTATGGCTACACCTTC